This T cell receptor beta chain was found in a study of siplizumab effects on memory and regulatory T cells. Per the germline V gene, CDR1 is MNHEY and CDR2 is SMNVEV (reference sequence). This CDR3 comprises 16 residues. The V and J ends lost 4 bases and 1 base, in that order; junction bases with no gene match: 5. Sequenced by immunoSEQ multiplex PCR; TCRdb stores in-frame clones only, minus some. This sample has about 66,000 clones; just over 95% occur once, and the top ten carry about 0.095%. Sequencing was carried out using naive CD8+ T cells sorted from blood. This TCR derives from a human donor in good health. This chain uses TRBV27 with TRBJ2-7; 12 positions agree with TRBD1. CDR3: CASSSSGQGASYEQYF. In DNA form, the CDR3 reads TGTGCCAGCAGTTCCTCGGGACAGGGGGCTTCCTACGAGCAGTACTTC.